The next 9 T cell receptor beta chains were all read from a single sample in a study of blood T cell repertoires in COVID-19. Sequenced by immunoSEQ multiplex PCR; TCRdb stores in-frame clones only, minus some. The table includes some 140,000 clones, around 85% detected once. Material: peripheral blood. The receptor source for this set is a man in his fifties or sixties with COVID-19, enrolled during active disease.

This clone was counted between two and nine times. The chain employs TRBV11-3 and TRBJ2-7; a weak D match, TRBD1 (6 bases). Germline CDR1 and CDR2: SGHNT and YENEEA. CDR3 size: 14 residues. The ends were cut back, 5 bases at V and 2 bases at J, with 13 bases in the middle. The CDR3 here is CASSGRQVPYEQYF. The DNA for the CDR3 is TGTGCCAGCAGCGGACGACAGGTACCCTACGAGCAGTACTTC.

The V call is TRBV14, the J call TRBJ1-1, with 7 positions matching TRBD1. V lost 4 bases to trimming and J lost 11 bases; unmatched junction nucleotides: 4. Germline CDR1 reads SGHDN; CDR2 reads FVKESK. The CDR3 has 11 residues. This chain's CDR3 is CASSLDREAFF. The CDR3 region has the DNA TGTGCCAGCAGCCTCGACAGGGAGGCTTTCTTT.

The chain joins TRBV29-1 to TRBJ2-7; 8 bases agree with TRBD1. CDR3 length: 14 residues. The V gene end was trimmed by 2 bases and the J gene end by 2 bases; junction bases not matched to a gene: 5. Germline V gene sequence: CDR1 SQVTM, CDR2 ANQGSEA. This CDR3 reads CSVEPAGGPYEQYF. CDR3 coding DNA: TGCAGCGTTGAACCTGCAGGGGGCCCCTACGAGCAGTACTTC.

The chain is built from TRBV6-5 and TRBJ1-1, with TRBD1 identical over 8 bases. The germline V gene encodes CDR1 MNHEY and CDR2 SVGAGI. Germline trimming cut 8 bases from V and 4 bases from J; bases unmatched to any gene: 6. The CDR3 consists of 13 residues. CDR3 coding DNA: TGTGCCAGCGGATTGACAGGGGCCACTGAAGCTTTCTTT. Its translation is CASGLTGATEAFF.

This chain links TRBV19 with TRBJ2-7; a possible D gene is TRBD2 (6 bases). Looked up from germline, CDR1 is LNHDA and CDR2 is SQIVND (reference sequence). The CDR3 spans 13 residues. Trimming removed 10 bases at V and 6 bases at J, with 19 bases between. CDR3 in amino acids: CATTGGAPFEQYF. CDR3 in DNA: TGTGCCACCACCGGAGGGGCCCCTTTCGAGCAGTACTTC. Full variable domain (rest looked up from reference TRBV19 and TRBJ2-7): DGGITQSPKYLFRKEGQNVTLSCEQNLNHDAMYWYRQDPGQGLRLIYYSQIVNDFQKGDIAEGYSVSREKKESFPLTVTSAQKNPTAFYLCATTGGAPFEQYFGPGTRLTVT.

This rearrangement joins TRBV19 to TRBJ1-1, with 9 nucleotides matching TRBD1. The CDR3 spans 14 residues. Germline V gene data show CDR1 as LNHDA and CDR2 as SQIVND (reference sequence). J was trimmed by 0 bases and V by 7 bases; bases with no gene match: 3. The CDR3 loop reads CASNRGRLNTEAFF. Here the CDR3 DNA reads TGTGCCAGTAACAGGGGGCGGTTGAACACTGAAGCTTTCTTT.

The chain combines TRBV25-1 with TRBJ2-2, with 11 bases fitting TRBD2. V lost 5 bases and J lost 4; bases outside the gene matches: 9. CDR1 is MGHDK and CDR2 is SYGVNS in the germline V gene. The CDR3 runs to 17 residues. The CDR3 here is CASSPLLGTSGTGELFF. CDR3 coding DNA: TGTGCCAGCAGTCCTCTCCTCGGGACTAGCGGCACCGGGGAGCTGTTTTTT.

CDR3 in DNA: TGTGCCAGCTCCCTGGGTGCGGGGGGGCTTCGGGGTACGCAGTATTTT. Translating it yields CASSLGAGGLRGTQYF. This rearrangement joins TRBV7-2 to TRBJ2-3, with 9 bases aligning to TRBD2. Germline loops: CDR1 SGHTA, CDR2 FQGNSA. This CDR3 has 16 residues. After removal of 8 bases from V and 8 bases from J, the junction contained 17 bases not matched to a gene.

The genes are TRBV7-6 and TRBJ2-3; the match to TRBD2 covers 7 bases. This CDR3 contains 15 residues. The germline V gene has CDR1 SGHVS and CDR2 FNYEAQ. V was clipped by 5 bases and J by 3 bases; unmatched bases: 8. The CDR3 sequence: CASSGLAASTDTQYF. In nucleotides, the CDR3 is TGTGCCAGCAGCGGGCTAGCGGCCTCTACAGATACGCAGTATTTT.